The rows below give T cell receptor beta chains drawn from one sample of a study of T cells in Graves' hyperthyroidism and ophthalmopathy. One entry per CDR3 protein, called by TCRdb with MiXCR from the multiplex PCR reads. The data show around 340,000 distinct CDR3 sequences, with about 15% seen just once and 20% to 25% held by the top ten. The sequenced sample was blood. These receptors all come from a woman aged 25 to 39 with Graves' hyperthyroidism. The CDR3 runs from the conserved cysteine through the conserved F or W. The D gene is left open where the match is weak. For some rows the clone size is stated as once, few or many, or as a class when expanded; others skip it.

CDR3aa: CASSQEKGQGGGYEQYF
CDR3nt: TGTGCCAGCAGCCAAGAAAAGGGACAGGGGGGGGGCTACGAGCAGTACTTC
j_gene: TRBJ2-7
d_gene: TRBD1
abundance: few
len: 17
v_gene: TRBV4-2

CDR3aa: CASRFDRGSGNTIYF
CDR3nt: TGCGCCAGCAGGTTCGACAGGGGATCGGGAAACACCATATATTTT
j_gene: TRBJ1-3
d_gene: TRBD1
abundance: once
len: 15
v_gene: TRBV5-1

CDR3aa: CATSDSLVPTPDTQYF
CDR3nt: TGTGCCACCAGTGATTCCCTCGTACCGACCCCAGATACGCAGTATTTT
j_gene: TRBJ2-3
d_gene: NA
abundance: NA
len: 16
v_gene: TRBV24-1

CDR3aa: CASSPPTGLVNEQYF
CDR3nt: TGTGCCAGCAGCCCCCCGACAGGGTTAGTAAACGAGCAGTACTTC
j_gene: TRBJ2-7
d_gene: TRBD1
abundance: few
len: 15
v_gene: TRBV3-1

CDR3aa: CAWSVVESRAQTFF
CDR3nt: TGTGCCTGGAGTGTAGTCGAGTCCCGGGCCCAGACGTTCTTC
j_gene: TRBJ2-1
d_gene: NA
abundance: few
len: 14
v_gene: TRBV30

CDR3aa: CAWKAYGYTF
CDR3nt: TGTGCCTGGAAAGCATATGGCTACACCTTC
j_gene: TRBJ1-2
d_gene: NA
abundance: many
len: 10
v_gene: TRBV30

CDR3aa: CASSPPQGQGREQYF
CDR3nt: TGTGCCAGCTCACCTCCCCAGGGACAGGGAAGAGAGCAGTACTTC
j_gene: TRBJ2-7
d_gene: TRBD1
abundance: few
len: 15
v_gene: TRBV18

CDR3aa: CSARDPGQGAGEQYF
CDR3nt: TGCAGTGCTAGAGATCCGGGACAGGGGGCTGGCGAGCAGTACTTC
j_gene: TRBJ2-7
d_gene: TRBD1
abundance: NA
len: 15
v_gene: TRBV20-1

CDR3aa: CATCSMNTEAFF
CDR3nt: TGTGCCACCTGCTCTATGAACACTGAAGCTTTCTTT
j_gene: TRBJ1-1
d_gene: NA
abundance: few
len: 12
v_gene: TRBV10-3

CDR3aa: CASSQDGGGVYEQYF
CDR3nt: TGTGCCAGCAGCCAAGATGGAGGGGGCGTCTACGAGCAGTACTTC
j_gene: TRBJ2-7
d_gene: NA
abundance: NA
len: 15
v_gene: TRBV3-1

CDR3aa: CASSLDRRTEAFF
CDR3nt: TGTGCCAGCAGCTTAGACCGGCGGACTGAAGCTTTCTTT
j_gene: TRBJ1-1
d_gene: NA
abundance: NA
len: 13
v_gene: TRBV11-1

CDR3aa: CASSIDQGTNTEAFF
CDR3nt: TGTGCCAGTAGTATAGATCAGGGAACGAACACTGAAGCTTTCTTT
j_gene: TRBJ1-1
d_gene: NA
abundance: few
len: 15
v_gene: TRBV19

CDR3aa: CASSQDSLNQPQHF
CDR3nt: TGTGCCAGCAGTCAGGACAGTTTAAATCAGCCCCAGCATTTT
j_gene: TRBJ1-5
d_gene: NA
abundance: many
len: 14
v_gene: TRBV2

CDR3aa: CASEGVGTYEQYF
CDR3nt: TGTGCCAGCGAGGGCGTGGGCACCTACGAGCAGTACTTC
j_gene: TRBJ2-7
d_gene: NA
abundance: many
len: 13
v_gene: TRBV27

CDR3aa: CASSSIGAASGPYQETQYF
CDR3nt: TGTGCCAGCAGCTCCATAGGGGCAGCTAGCGGGCCGTACCAAGAGACCCAGTACTTC
j_gene: TRBJ2-5
d_gene: TRBD2
abundance: NA
len: 19
v_gene: TRBV7-2

CDR3aa: CATSDPTSVNTGELFF
CDR3nt: TGTGCCACCAGTGACCCAACTAGCGTGAACACCGGGGAGCTGTTTTTT
j_gene: TRBJ2-2
d_gene: TRBD2
abundance: NA
len: 16
v_gene: TRBV24-1

CDR3aa: CASRKAQTIIPLEQYF
CDR3nt: TGTGCCAGCAGGAAAGCGCAAACTATTATTCCTCTGGAGCAGTACTTC
j_gene: TRBJ2-7
d_gene: NA
abundance: many
len: 16
v_gene: TRBV28

CDR3aa: CASSPTRDGQKLFF
CDR3nt: TGTGCCAGCTCACCGACCCGGGACGGACAAAAACTGTTTTTT
j_gene: TRBJ1-4
d_gene: NA
abundance: few
len: 14
v_gene: TRBV18

CDR3aa: CASSEGTSNSYEQYF
CDR3nt: TGTGCCAGCAGTGAAGGTACTAGCAACTCCTACGAGCAGTACTTC
j_gene: TRBJ2-7
d_gene: NA
abundance: few
len: 15
v_gene: TRBV6-1

CDR3aa: CAISVKQSNYGYTF
CDR3nt: TGTGCCATCAGTGTCAAGCAATCTAACTATGGCTACACCTTC
j_gene: TRBJ1-2
d_gene: NA
abundance: many
len: 14
v_gene: TRBV10-3

CDR3aa: CASSLGYQETQYF
CDR3nt: TGTGCCAGCAGTTTAGGGTACCAAGAGACCCAGTACTTC
j_gene: TRBJ2-5
d_gene: NA
abundance: many
len: 13
v_gene: TRBV12-3/TRBV12-4

CDR3aa: CASSTQTGRADTQYF
CDR3nt: TGTGCCAGCAGCACTCAGACAGGGAGGGCAGATACGCAGTATTTT
j_gene: TRBJ2-3
d_gene: NA
abundance: many
len: 15
v_gene: TRBV7-6

CDR3aa: CATRSPGGSYEQYF
CDR3nt: TGTGCCACCCGATCCCCTGGAGGTTCCTACGAGCAGTACTTC
j_gene: TRBJ2-7
d_gene: NA
abundance: many
len: 14
v_gene: TRBV6-1

CDR3aa: CASSLTGGQGGGYTF
CDR3nt: TGTGCCAGCAGTTTGACAGGGGGCCAGGGAGGTGGCTACACCTTC
j_gene: TRBJ1-2
d_gene: TRBD1
abundance: many
len: 15
v_gene: TRBV12-3/TRBV12-4

CDR3aa: CAWRFNAYNSLLHF
CDR3nt: TGTGCCTGGAGGTTTAACGCCTATAATTCACTCCTCCACTTT
j_gene: TRBJ1-6
d_gene: NA
abundance: NA
len: 14
v_gene: TRBV30

CDR3aa: CASRDRGTYNEQFF
CDR3nt: TGTGCCAGCAGAGACAGGGGCACTTACAATGAGCAGTTCTTC
j_gene: TRBJ2-1
d_gene: TRBD1
abundance: many
len: 14
v_gene: TRBV28

CDR3aa: CASSLRNPYEQYF
CDR3nt: TGTGCCAGCAGTTTACGAAATCCTTACGAGCAGTACTTC
j_gene: TRBJ2-7
d_gene: NA
abundance: many
len: 13
v_gene: TRBV28

CDR3aa: CSARDARRLDNEQFF
CDR3nt: TGCAGTGCTAGAGACGCGCGTCGCCTAGATAATGAGCAGTTCTTC
j_gene: TRBJ2-1
d_gene: NA
abundance: many
len: 15
v_gene: TRBV20-1

CDR3aa: CASIPRDRNSPLHF
CDR3nt: TGTGCCAGCATTCCCCGGGACCGAAATTCACCCCTCCACTTT
j_gene: TRBJ1-6
d_gene: NA
abundance: NA
len: 14
v_gene: TRBV6-1

CDR3aa: CASSLRRGQGTGELFF
CDR3nt: TGTGCCAGCAGCCTCAGGAGGGGCCAGGGGACCGGGGAGCTGTTTTTT
j_gene: TRBJ2-2
d_gene: NA
abundance: NA
len: 16
v_gene: TRBV3-1

CDR3aa: CASSLREFTDTQYF
CDR3nt: TGTGCCAGCAGCTTGCGGGAGTTTACAGATACGCAGTATTTT
j_gene: TRBJ2-3
d_gene: TRBD2
abundance: NA
len: 14
v_gene: TRBV7-9

CDR3aa: CAWMDLIGPRNEKLFF
CDR3nt: TGTGCCTGGATGGACCTGATAGGCCCGCGGAATGAAAAACTGTTTTTT
j_gene: TRBJ1-4
d_gene: NA
abundance: NA
len: 16
v_gene: TRBV30

CDR3aa: CASSFRQRRTEAFF
CDR3nt: TGTGCCAGCAGCTTCCGACAGAGGAGGACTGAAGCTTTCTTT
j_gene: TRBJ1-1
d_gene: NA
abundance: NA
len: 14
v_gene: TRBV5-8

CDR3aa: CASSPGSVNQPQHF
CDR3nt: TGTGCCAGCTCACCAGGGTCGGTCAATCAGCCCCAGCATTTT
j_gene: TRBJ1-5
d_gene: NA
abundance: few
len: 14
v_gene: TRBV18

CDR3aa: CSASSLAEATDTQYF
CDR3nt: TGCAGTGCTAGTAGTCTAGCGGAGGCAACAGATACGCAGTATTTT
j_gene: TRBJ2-3
d_gene: TRBD2
abundance: NA
len: 15
v_gene: TRBV20-1

CDR3aa: CASSFGENNSPLHF
CDR3nt: TGTGCCAGCAGCTTTGGGGAGAACAATTCACCCCTCCACTTT
j_gene: TRBJ1-6
d_gene: NA
abundance: many
len: 14
v_gene: TRBV7-9

CDR3aa: CASDPGTSGMLGPHEQFF
CDR3nt: TGTGCCAGCGACCCTGGGACTAGCGGAATGTTAGGGCCCCATGAGCAGTTCTTC
j_gene: TRBJ2-1
d_gene: TRBD2
abundance: many
len: 18
v_gene: TRBV2

CDR3aa: CASSRTGGSVDTQYF
CDR3nt: TGTGCCAGCAGTCGCACGGGCGGATCCGTGGATACGCAGTATTTT
j_gene: TRBJ2-3
d_gene: NA
abundance: NA
len: 15
v_gene: TRBV6-1

CDR3aa: CASSVGRGGTDTQYF
CDR3nt: TGTGCCAGCAGCGTAGGCAGGGGGGGCACAGATACGCAGTATTTT
j_gene: TRBJ2-3
d_gene: NA
abundance: many
len: 15
v_gene: TRBV9

CDR3aa: CAWSGGGRTGELFF
CDR3nt: TGTGCCTGGAGCGGGGGGGGTCGCACCGGGGAGCTGTTTTTT
j_gene: TRBJ2-2
d_gene: TRBD2
abundance: many
len: 14
v_gene: TRBV30

CDR3aa: CASSQTYDQPQHF
CDR3nt: TGTGCCAGCAGCCAGACATACGATCAGCCCCAGCATTTT
j_gene: TRBJ1-5
d_gene: NA
abundance: NA
len: 13
v_gene: TRBV12-3/TRBV12-4

CDR3aa: CASSLEGRRGRHEQYF
CDR3nt: TGTGCCAGCAGCTTAGAGGGTCGGAGGGGGCGACACGAGCAGTACTTC
j_gene: TRBJ2-7
d_gene: NA
abundance: NA
len: 16
v_gene: TRBV7-8

CDR3aa: CSGRRAFF
CDR3nt: TGCAGCGGCCGACGAGCTTTCTTT
j_gene: TRBJ1-1
d_gene: NA
abundance: NA
len: 8
v_gene: TRBV20-1

CDR3aa: CASSLETGTSGRHNEQFF
CDR3nt: TGTGCCAGCAGCTTAGAGACCGGGACTAGCGGGAGGCACAATGAGCAGTTCTTC
j_gene: TRBJ2-1
d_gene: TRBD2
abundance: few
len: 18
v_gene: TRBV7-6

CDR3aa: CASCDSRGPQETQYF
CDR3nt: TGCGCCAGCTGTGACTCTAGGGGGCCCCAAGAGACCCAGTACTTC
j_gene: TRBJ2-5
d_gene: TRBD1
abundance: many
len: 15
v_gene: TRBV5-1

CDR3aa: CSARGAGGNTGELFF
CDR3nt: TGCAGTGCGAGGGGTGCAGGGGGCAACACCGGGGAGCTGTTTTTT
j_gene: TRBJ2-2
d_gene: TRBD1
abundance: NA
len: 15
v_gene: TRBV20-1

CDR3aa: CASSQGQGEETQYF
CDR3nt: TGTGCCAGCAGCCAAGGGCAAGGGGAAGAGACCCAGTACTTC
j_gene: TRBJ2-5
d_gene: NA
abundance: many
len: 14
v_gene: TRBV4-2

CDR3aa: CAGWTVPEAFF
CDR3nt: TGTGCCGGATGGACAGTTCCTGAAGCTTTCTTT
j_gene: TRBJ1-1
d_gene: NA
abundance: many
len: 11
v_gene: TRBV30